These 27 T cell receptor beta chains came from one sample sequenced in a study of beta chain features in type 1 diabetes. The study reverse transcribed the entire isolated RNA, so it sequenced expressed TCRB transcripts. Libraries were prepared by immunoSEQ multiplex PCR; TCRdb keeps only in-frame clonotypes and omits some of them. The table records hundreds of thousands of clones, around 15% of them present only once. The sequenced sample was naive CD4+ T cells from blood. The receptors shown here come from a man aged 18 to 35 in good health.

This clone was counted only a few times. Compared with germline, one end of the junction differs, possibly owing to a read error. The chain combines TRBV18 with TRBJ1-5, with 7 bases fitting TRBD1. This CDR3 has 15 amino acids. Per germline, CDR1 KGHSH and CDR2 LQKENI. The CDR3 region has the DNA TGTGCCAGCTCCCCACAGGGGATGAGCAATCAGCCCCAGCATTTT. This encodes CASSPQGMSNQPQHF.

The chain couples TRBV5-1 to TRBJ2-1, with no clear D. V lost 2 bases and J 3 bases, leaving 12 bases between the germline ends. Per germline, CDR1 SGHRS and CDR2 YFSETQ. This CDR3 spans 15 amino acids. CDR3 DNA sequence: TGCGCCAGCAGCTTCCTGGCAGACCTCTACAATGAGCAGTTCTTC. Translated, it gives CASSFLADLYNEQFF.

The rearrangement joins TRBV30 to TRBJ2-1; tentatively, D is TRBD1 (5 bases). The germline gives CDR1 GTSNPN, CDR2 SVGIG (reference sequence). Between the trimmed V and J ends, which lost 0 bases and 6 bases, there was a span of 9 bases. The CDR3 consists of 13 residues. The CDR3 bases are TGTGCCTGGAGTGTACAGGTTCGCAATGAGCAGTTCTTC. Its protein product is CAWSVQVRNEQFF.

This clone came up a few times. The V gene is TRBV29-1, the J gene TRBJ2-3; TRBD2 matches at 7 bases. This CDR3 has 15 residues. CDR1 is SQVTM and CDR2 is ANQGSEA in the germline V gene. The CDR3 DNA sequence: TGCACCAGCCAGCAAACTAGCGCAGCAGGAGATACGCAGTATTTT. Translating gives CTSQQTSAAGDTQYF.

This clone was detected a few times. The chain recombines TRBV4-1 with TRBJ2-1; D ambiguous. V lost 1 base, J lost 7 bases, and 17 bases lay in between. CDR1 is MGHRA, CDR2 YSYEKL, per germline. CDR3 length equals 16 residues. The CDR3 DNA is TGCGCCAGCAGCCAAGTTAGTGATAGTAAGAATAATGAGCAGTTCTTC. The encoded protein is CASSQVSDSKNNEQFF.

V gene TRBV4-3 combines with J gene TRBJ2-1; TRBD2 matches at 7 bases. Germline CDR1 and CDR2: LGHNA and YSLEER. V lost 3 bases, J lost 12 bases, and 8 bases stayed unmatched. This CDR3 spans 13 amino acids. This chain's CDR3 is CASSQQSAGVQFF. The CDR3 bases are TGCGCCAGCAGCCAGCAGTCCGCGGGGGTGCAGTTCTTC.

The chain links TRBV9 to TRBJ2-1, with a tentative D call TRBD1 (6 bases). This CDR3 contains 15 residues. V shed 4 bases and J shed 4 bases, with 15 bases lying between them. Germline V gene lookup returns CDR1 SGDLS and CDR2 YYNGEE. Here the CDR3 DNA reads TGTGCCAGCAGCCCCCGGGACACCTCTTACAATGAGCAGTTCTTC. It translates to CASSPRDTSYNEQFF.

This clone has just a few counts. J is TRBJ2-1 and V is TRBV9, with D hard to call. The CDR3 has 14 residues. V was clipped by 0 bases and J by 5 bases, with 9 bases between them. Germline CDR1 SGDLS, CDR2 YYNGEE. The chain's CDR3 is CASSVEAVNNEQFF. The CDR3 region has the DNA TGTGCCAGCAGCGTAGAAGCAGTAAACAATGAGCAGTTCTTC.

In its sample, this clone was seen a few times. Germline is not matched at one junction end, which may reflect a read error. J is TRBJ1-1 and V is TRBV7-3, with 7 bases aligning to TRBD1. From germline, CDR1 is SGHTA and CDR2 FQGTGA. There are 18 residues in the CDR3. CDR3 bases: TGTGCCAGCAGCTCCTTTGGTCTGACAGGGAAGGGGAACGCTGAAGCTTTCTTT. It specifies CASSSFGLTGKGNAEAFF.

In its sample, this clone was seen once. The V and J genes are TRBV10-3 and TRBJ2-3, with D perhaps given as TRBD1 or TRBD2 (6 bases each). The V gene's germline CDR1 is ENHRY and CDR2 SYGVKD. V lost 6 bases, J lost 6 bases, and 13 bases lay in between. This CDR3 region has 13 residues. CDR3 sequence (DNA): TGTGCCATCAGCACGGGGGCTGGGGATACGCAGTATTTT. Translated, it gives CAISTGAGDTQYF.

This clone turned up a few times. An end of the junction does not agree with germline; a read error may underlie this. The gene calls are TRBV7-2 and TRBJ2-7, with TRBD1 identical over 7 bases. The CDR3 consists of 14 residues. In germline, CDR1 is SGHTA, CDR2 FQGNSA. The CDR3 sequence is CASNLWGQQYEQYF. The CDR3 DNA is TGTGCCAGCAACTTATGGGGACAGCAATACGAGCAGTACTTC.

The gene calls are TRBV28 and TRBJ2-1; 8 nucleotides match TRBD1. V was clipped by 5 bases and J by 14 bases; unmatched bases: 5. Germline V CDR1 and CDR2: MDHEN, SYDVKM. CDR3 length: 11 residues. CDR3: CASSQDRVKFF. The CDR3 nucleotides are TGTGCCAGCAGTCAGGACAGGGTGAAGTTCTTC.

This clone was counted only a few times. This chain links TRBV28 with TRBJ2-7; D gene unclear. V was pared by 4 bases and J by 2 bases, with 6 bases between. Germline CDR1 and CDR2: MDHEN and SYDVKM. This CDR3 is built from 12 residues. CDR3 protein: CASSSSTYEQYF. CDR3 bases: TGTGCCAGCAGTTCCTCGACCTACGAGCAGTACTTC.

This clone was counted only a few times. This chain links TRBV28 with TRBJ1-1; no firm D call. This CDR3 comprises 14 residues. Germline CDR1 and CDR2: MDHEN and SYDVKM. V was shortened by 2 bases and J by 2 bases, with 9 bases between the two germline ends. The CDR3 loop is CASSLVQINTEAFF. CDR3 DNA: TGTGCCAGCAGTTTAGTCCAGATTAACACTGAAGCTTTCTTT.

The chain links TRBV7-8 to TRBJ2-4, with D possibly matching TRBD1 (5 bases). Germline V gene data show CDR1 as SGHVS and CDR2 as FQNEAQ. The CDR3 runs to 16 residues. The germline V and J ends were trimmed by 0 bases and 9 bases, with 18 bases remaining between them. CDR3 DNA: TGTGCCAGCAGCTTAGCGTTGCAGGCCAGGGCTAGCATTCAGTACTTC. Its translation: CASSLALQARASIQYF.

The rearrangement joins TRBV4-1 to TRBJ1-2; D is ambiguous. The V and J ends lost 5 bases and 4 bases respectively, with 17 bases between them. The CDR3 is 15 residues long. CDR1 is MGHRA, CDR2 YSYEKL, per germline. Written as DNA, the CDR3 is TGCGCCAGCAGCGTATTAGGGTACGGATCCTATGGCTACACCTTC. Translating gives CASSVLGYGSYGYTF.

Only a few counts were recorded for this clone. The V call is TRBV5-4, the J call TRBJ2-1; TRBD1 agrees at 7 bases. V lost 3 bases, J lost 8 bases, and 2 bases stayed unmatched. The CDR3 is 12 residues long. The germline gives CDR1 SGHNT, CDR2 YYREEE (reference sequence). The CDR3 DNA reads TGTGCCAGCAGCTGGGACAGTTATGAGCAGTTCTTC. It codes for CASSWDSYEQFF.

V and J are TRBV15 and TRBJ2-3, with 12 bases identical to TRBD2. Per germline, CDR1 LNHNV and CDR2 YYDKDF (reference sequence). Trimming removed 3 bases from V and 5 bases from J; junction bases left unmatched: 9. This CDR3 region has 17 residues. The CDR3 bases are TGTGCCACCAGCAGGACCTCTAGCGGGAGGGCTGAAGATACGCAGTATTTT. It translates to CATSRTSSGRAEDTQYF. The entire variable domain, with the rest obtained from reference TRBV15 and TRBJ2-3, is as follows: DAMVIQNPRYQVTQFGKPVTLSCSQTLNHNVMYWYQQKSSQAPKLLFHYYDKDFNNEADTPDNFQSRRPNTSFCFLDIRSPGLGDTAMYLCATSRTSSGRAEDTQYFGPGTRLTVL.

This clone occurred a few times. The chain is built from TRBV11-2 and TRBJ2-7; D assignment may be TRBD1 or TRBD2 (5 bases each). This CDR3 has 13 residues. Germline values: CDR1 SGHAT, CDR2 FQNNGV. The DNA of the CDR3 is TGTGCCAGCAGCTTGGAGAGGTGGGACCCTTTGGTAGTC. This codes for CASSLERWDPLVV.

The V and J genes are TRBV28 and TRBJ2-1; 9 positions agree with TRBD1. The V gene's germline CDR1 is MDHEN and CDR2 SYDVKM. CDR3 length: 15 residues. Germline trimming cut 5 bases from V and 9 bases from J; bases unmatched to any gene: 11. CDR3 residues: CASSPEGQGVGEQFF. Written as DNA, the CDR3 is TGTGCCAGCAGTCCCGAGGGACAGGGTGTGGGTGAGCAGTTCTTC.

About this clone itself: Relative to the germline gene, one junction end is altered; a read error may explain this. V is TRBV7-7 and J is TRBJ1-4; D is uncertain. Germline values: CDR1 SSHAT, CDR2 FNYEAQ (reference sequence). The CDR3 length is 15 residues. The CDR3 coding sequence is TGTGCTAGCAGCCCCCGGGCGGACACTAATGAAAAACTGTTTTTT. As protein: CASSPRADTNEKLFF.

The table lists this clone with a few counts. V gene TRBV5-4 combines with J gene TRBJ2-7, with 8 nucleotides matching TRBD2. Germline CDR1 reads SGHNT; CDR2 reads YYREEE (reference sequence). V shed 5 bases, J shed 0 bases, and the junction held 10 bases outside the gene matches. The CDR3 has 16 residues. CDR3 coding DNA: TGTGCCAGCAGGCTCGGGAGCGGGGGAAACTCCTACGAGCAGTACTTC. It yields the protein CASRLGSGGNSYEQYF.

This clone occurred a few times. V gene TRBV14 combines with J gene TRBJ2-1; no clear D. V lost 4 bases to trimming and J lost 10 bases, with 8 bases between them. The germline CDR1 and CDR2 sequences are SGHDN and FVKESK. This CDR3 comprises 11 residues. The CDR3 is CASSRGYEQFF. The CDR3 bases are TGTGCCAGCAGCCGAGGATACGAGCAGTTCTTC.

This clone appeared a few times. The CDR3 protein is CASSFPGDSYEQYF. The CDR3 DNA reads TGCGCCAGCAGCTTTCCAGGAGATTCCTACGAGCAGTACTTC. J is TRBJ2-7 and V is TRBV5-1; D not certain. V was trimmed by 2 bases and J by 1 base, leaving 10 bases between them. Germline values: CDR1 SGHRS, CDR2 YFSETQ. This CDR3 spans 14 amino acids. Looking up the rest from reference TRBV5-1 and TRBJ2-7 gives the full variable domain: KAGVTQTPRYLIKTRGQQVTLSCSPISGHRSVSWYQQTPGQGLQFLFEYFSETQRNKGNFPGRFSGRQFSNSRSEMNVSTLELGDSALYLCASSFPGDSYEQYFGPGTRLTVT.

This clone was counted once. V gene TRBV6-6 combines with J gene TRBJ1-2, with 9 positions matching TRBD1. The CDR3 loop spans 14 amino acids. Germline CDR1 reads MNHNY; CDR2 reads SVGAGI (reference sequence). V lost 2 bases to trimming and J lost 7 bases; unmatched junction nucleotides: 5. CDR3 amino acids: CASSYQGQGSGYTF. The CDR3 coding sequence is TGTGCCAGCAGTTACCAGGGACAGGGCAGTGGCTACACCTTC.

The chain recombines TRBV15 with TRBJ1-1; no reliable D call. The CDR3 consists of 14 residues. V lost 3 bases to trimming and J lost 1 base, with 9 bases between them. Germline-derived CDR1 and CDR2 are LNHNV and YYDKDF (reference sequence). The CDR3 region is CATSRTQRNTEAFF. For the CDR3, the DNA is TGTGCCACCAGCAGGACACAGAGGAACACTGAAGCTTTCTTT.

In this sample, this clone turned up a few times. CDR3 loop: CASSLDNGGYTF. In nucleotides, the CDR3 is TGCGCCAGCAGCTTGGATAACGGTGGCTACACCTTC. The chain combines TRBV5-1 with TRBJ1-2; D call uncertain. V lost 0 bases to trimming and J lost 7 bases, with 7 bases between them. The CDR3 has 12 amino acids. Germline V gives CDR1 SGHRS, CDR2 YFSETQ.